Listed here are 9 T cell receptor beta chains from one sample, sequenced in a study of blood T cell repertoires in COVID-19. Clones were read by immunoSEQ multiplex PCR, and TCRdb kept only the in-frame ones, dropping some. The profile covers about 43,000 clones, with just under 90% appearing a single time and approximately 4% taken by the ten largest. Material for sequencing was peripheral blood. The receptors were sampled from a man aged 40-55 years with COVID-19, enrolled during active disease.

The V call is TRBV2, the J call TRBJ2-4, with D hard to call. CDR1 is SNHLY and CDR2 is FYNNEI in the germline V gene. Between the trimmed V and J ends, which lost 4 bases and 6 bases, there was a span of 7 bases. This CDR3 comprises 12 residues. CDR3 sequence (DNA): TGTGCCAGCAGTGCCCCGGGAAACATTCAGTACTTC. Translating gives CASSAPGNIQYF.

This chain's CDR3 is CASSPDQGAGGYTF. The DNA of the CDR3 is TGTGCCAGCAGCCCGGATCAGGGGGCCGGTGGCTACACCTTC. The J gene is TRBJ1-2, the V gene TRBV6-4; TRBD1 matches 8 bases. CDR3 length: 14 residues. The J segment lost 7 bases and the V segment lost 6 bases, leaving 10 bases of the junction unmatched. Looked up from germline, CDR1 is MRHNA and CDR2 is SNTAGT.

This clone was found a few times. This sequence joins TRBV19 and TRBJ2-7; D remains unclear. The CDR3 is made up of 12 amino acids. Trimming took 2 bases from V and 2 from J, leaving 4 bases between them. From germline, CDR1 is LNHDA and CDR2 SQIVND (reference sequence). For the CDR3, the DNA is TGTGCCAGTAGTATAAATACCTACGAGCAGTACTTC. As protein: CASSINTYEQYF.

The rearrangement joins TRBV7-9 to TRBJ2-1; 11 bases match TRBD1. Looked up from germline, CDR1 is SEHNR and CDR2 is FQNEAQ (reference sequence). V gave up 4 bases and J gave up 8 bases; unmatched junction bases: 4. This CDR3 comprises 14 residues. DNA of the CDR3: TGTGCCAGCAGCTCCGGACAGGGGGCAGATGAGCAGTTCTTC. This codes for CASSSGQGADEQFF.

The chain employs TRBV29-1 and TRBJ2-1; D is undetermined. Between the trimmed V and J ends, which lost 4 bases and 7 bases, there was a span of 5 bases. The CDR3 extends over 10 amino acids. Germline-derived CDR1 and CDR2 are SQVTM and ANQGSEA. The CDR3 DNA sequence: TGCAGCGTTGTAATGAATGAGCAGTTCTTC. Protein: CSVVMNEQFF.

There are a few counts of this clone. The chain combines TRBV9 with TRBJ2-5, with 9 positions matching TRBD1. This CDR3 spans 15 amino acids. Germline trimming cut 2 bases from V and 4 bases from J; bases unmatched to any gene: 6. Germline CDR1 is SGDLS and CDR2 is YYNGEE. The DNA for the CDR3 is TGTGCCAGCAGCGTTGAGGACAGGGGAGCAGAGACCCAGTACTTC. Its translation is CASSVEDRGAETQYF.

The V gene is TRBV7-9, the J gene TRBJ2-2; 7 nucleotides align to TRBD2. The CDR3 is 15 residues long. From germline, CDR1 is SEHNR and CDR2 FQNEAQ (reference sequence). The ends lost 4 bases at V and 2 bases at J; junction bases unmatched: 4. CDR3 sequence (DNA): TGTGCCAGCAGCTGGGGGGGACTTAACACCGGGGAGCTGTTTTTT. Amino acids: CASSWGGLNTGELFF.

The gene calls are TRBV19 and TRBJ1-2; TRBD1 aligns across 11 bases. The length of the CDR3 is 15 residues. Germline loops: CDR1 LNHDA, CDR2 SQIVND (reference sequence). The junction had 8 bases not matched to a gene; V was cut back by 7 bases and J by 4 bases. The CDR3 reads CASTTRDRGGYGYTF. CDR3 coding DNA: TGTGCCAGTACCACCCGGGACAGGGGGGGCTATGGCTACACCTTC.

The chain links TRBV5-6 to TRBJ2-7, with D perhaps TRBD2 (6 bases). With 2 bases removed from V and 7 bases from J, the gap between germline ends came to 13 bases. The V gene's germline CDR1 is SGHDT and CDR2 YYEEEE. This CDR3 comprises 13 residues. CDR3 residues: CASSFPGVDEQYF. Here the CDR3 DNA reads TGTGCCAGCAGCTTCCCGGGAGTAGATGAGCAGTACTTC.